This T cell receptor (beta chain) was obtained from a study of blood T cell repertoires in COVID-19. Whole-study context: The origin of the acute and convalescent COVID-19 samples was the United States, Italy and Spain. T cells, B-cell-depleted T cells, or PBMCs supplied cDNA or gDNA.

Those enrolled in Seattle joined during active infection and were followed longitudinally afterward. CDR1 GTSNPN and CDR2 SVGIG come from the germline V gene (reference sequence). The CDR3 spans 13 residues. The V gene lost 3 bases and the J gene lost 5 bases, with 13 bases spanning the gap. Original handling: Reference gene primer amplification in the assay estimated nucleated cell counts. The repertoire was sequenced with immunoSEQ multiplex PCR; TCRdb's copy has only in-frame clones and lacks some. The DNA was the basis for D and trimming; V, J and clone size are from that table. The data show under 60,000 clones, with approximately 88% seen just once and roughly 10% held by the top ten.

The sequenced sample was peripheral blood. The clonotype comes from a man younger than 40 with COVID-19, enrolled during active disease. The chain has TRBV30 and TRBJ1-1; D unresolved. The CDR3 loop reads CAWSRTGGTEAFF. Written as DNA, the CDR3 is TGTGCCTGGAGCAGGACGGGAGGGACTGAAGCTTTCTTT.